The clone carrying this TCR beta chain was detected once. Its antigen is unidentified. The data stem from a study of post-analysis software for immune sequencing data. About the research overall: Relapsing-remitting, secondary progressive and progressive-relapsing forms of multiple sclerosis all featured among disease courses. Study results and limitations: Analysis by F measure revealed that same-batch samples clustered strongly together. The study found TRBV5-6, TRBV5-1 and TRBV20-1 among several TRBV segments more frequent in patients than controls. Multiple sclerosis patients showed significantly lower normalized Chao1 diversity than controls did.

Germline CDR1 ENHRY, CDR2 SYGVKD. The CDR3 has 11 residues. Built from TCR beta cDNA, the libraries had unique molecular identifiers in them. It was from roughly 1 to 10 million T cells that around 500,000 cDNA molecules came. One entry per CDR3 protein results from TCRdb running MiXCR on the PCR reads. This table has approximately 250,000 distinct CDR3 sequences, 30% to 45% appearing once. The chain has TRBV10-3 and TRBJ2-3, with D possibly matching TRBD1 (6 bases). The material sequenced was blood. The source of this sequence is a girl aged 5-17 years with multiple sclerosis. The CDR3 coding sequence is TGTGCGACCCAGGAAGGGGGTACGCAGTATTTT. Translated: CATQEGGTQYF.